This T cell receptor (beta chain) originates from a study of CD8 T cells in Susac syndrome. As to this clonotype: Its matching antigen is unknown.

It was healthy donors who served as the controls, matched for age and sex. Study observations and caveats: The study's TCR sequencing and HLA analysis drew on a certain number of individuals. That number was acknowledged as relatively small.

This CDR3 spans 13 amino acids. The V end lost 5 bases, the J end lost 5 bases, and 13 bases lay between the germline ends. Germline lookup yields CDR1 DFQATT and CDR2 SNEGSKA (reference sequence). RNA, at roughly 0.45 to 1 ug, was reverse transcribed with random hexamers. TCR beta CDR3 was amplified by immunoSEQ multiplex PCR. This amplification extended across 54 Vbeta and 13 Jbeta segments. TCRdb re-analysed the immunoSEQ multiplex PCR reads in MiXCR, keeping a single row per CDR3 protein. The table lists roughly 200,000 distinct CDR3 sequences, approximately 94% of them singletons. V gene TRBV20-1 combines with J gene TRBJ2-1; D gene uncertain. The material sequenced was CD4+ T cells from PBMCs. This TCR was sampled from a human donor in good health. In nucleotides, the CDR3 is TGCAGTGCTCCCCTTATGGGCAACAATGAGCAGTTCTTC. It yields the protein CSAPLMGNNEQFF.